A selection of T cell receptor beta chains follows, all from one sample in a study of blood T cells in healthy people across ages. TCRdb independently ran MiXCR on the 5' RACE reads; one entry per CDR3 protein. This sample has some 1,800,000 distinct CDR3 sequences; more than 35% occur once, and the top ten carry roughly 23%. Specimen: blood. The receptors originated from a human donor in good health. The CDR3 runs from the conserved cysteine through the conserved F or W. A D gene is named only where the DNA matches it firmly. Size is stated for part of the rows, as once, few or many counts, or as a class when the clone is expanded.

D gene: TRBD1; clone size: -; J gene: TRBJ2-1; V gene: TRBV15; CDR3 DNA: TGTGCCACCAGCAGATTCCCACCGGGACAGGGCTACAATGAGCAGTTCTTC; CDR3 protein: CATSRFPPGQGYNEQFF
D gene: TRBD1; clone size: -; J gene: TRBJ2-7; V gene: TRBV12-3/TRBV12-4; CDR3 DNA: TGTGCCAGCACCTCAGGGGGCCGACGCGAGCAGTACTTC; CDR3 protein: CASTSGGRREQYF
D gene: TRBD2; clone size: -; J gene: TRBJ2-7; V gene: TRBV4-3; CDR3 DNA: TGCGCCGGCAGCCAAGAACGGCGGGGGGTTTGGTTCGAGCAGTACTTC; CDR3 protein: CAGSQERRGVWFEQYF
D gene: -; clone size: few; J gene: TRBJ2-1; V gene: TRBV6-2/TRBV6-3; CDR3 DNA: TGTGCCAGCAGTTATATTAAGGGGGTTGGAAAGTTCTTC; CDR3 protein: CASSYIKGVGKFF
D gene: -; clone size: -; J gene: TRBJ2-5; V gene: TRBV5-6; CDR3 DNA: TGTGCCAGCAGCGAAAGACAGATCCAAGAGACCCAGTACTTC; CDR3 protein: CASSERQIQETQYF
D gene: -; clone size: -; J gene: TRBJ2-1; V gene: TRBV6-2/TRBV6-3; CDR3 DNA: TGTGCCAGCACGTCCGGGGAGGTTGGTTACAATGAGCAGTTCTTC; CDR3 protein: CASTSGEVGYNEQFF
D gene: -; clone size: -; J gene: TRBJ2-5; V gene: TRBV29-1; CDR3 DNA: TGCAGCGTTGAAGGGGGAGATCGTATGGAGACCCAGTACTTC; CDR3 protein: CSVEGGDRMETQYF
D gene: TRBD2; clone size: -; J gene: TRBJ2-7; V gene: TRBV28; CDR3 DNA: TGTGCCAGCACCCTGCACCTCGGGACTAGCATCTACGAGCAGTACTTC; CDR3 protein: CASTLHLGTSIYEQYF
D gene: TRBD1; clone size: -; J gene: TRBJ2-7; V gene: TRBV6-4; CDR3 DNA: TGTGCCAGCAGTGACTCCGAGGGGGCCTCGGTCGACGAGCAGTACTTC; CDR3 protein: CASSDSEGASVDEQYF
D gene: -; clone size: -; J gene: TRBJ2-1; V gene: TRBV27; CDR3 DNA: TGTGCCAGCACGACATTAAGTCCTAACAATGAGCAGTTCTTC; CDR3 protein: CASTTLSPNNEQFF
D gene: -; clone size: few; J gene: TRBJ2-3; V gene: TRBV29-1; CDR3 DNA: TGCAGCGTCCTCACAGATACGCAGTATTTT; CDR3 protein: CSVLTDTQYF
D gene: -; clone size: -; J gene: TRBJ1-6; V gene: TRBV28; CDR3 DNA: TGTGCCAGCACCATAGGCTCCTATAATTCACCCCTCCACTTT; CDR3 protein: CASTIGSYNSPLHF
D gene: TRBD2; clone size: few; J gene: TRBJ2-2; V gene: TRBV4-1; CDR3 DNA: TGCGCCAGCAGCCCCCGGGGGGGTTTAGGCACCGGGGAGCTGTTTTTT; CDR3 protein: CASSPRGGLGTGELFF
D gene: -; clone size: few; J gene: TRBJ1-1; V gene: TRBV29-1; CDR3 DNA: TGCAGCGTTCAGGGTCATCCTGAAGCTTTCTTT; CDR3 protein: CSVQGHPEAFF
D gene: -; clone size: -; J gene: TRBJ2-3; V gene: TRBV27; CDR3 DNA: TGTGCCAGCAGTTTAGACTTTTCAGGTGCGGAAGCTAGCATAGATACGCAGTATTTT; CDR3 protein: CASSLDFSGAEASIDTQYF
D gene: -; clone size: -; J gene: TRBJ2-1; V gene: TRBV20-1; CDR3 DNA: TGCAGTGCCAGGGGGTCCTGGACAGGGTACCAGCGGGGGAGCAATGAGCAGTTCTTC; CDR3 protein: CSARGSWTGYQRGSNEQFF
D gene: -; clone size: many; J gene: TRBJ2-3; V gene: TRBV12-3/TRBV12-4; CDR3 DNA: TGTGCCAGCAGCTTCCGGGGCACAGATACGCAGTATTTT; CDR3 protein: CASSFRGTDTQYF
D gene: -; clone size: -; J gene: TRBJ1-2; V gene: TRBV7-2; CDR3 DNA: TGTGCCAGCAGCTTATTCGGAGCTAACTATGGCTACACCTTC; CDR3 protein: CASSLFGANYGYTF
D gene: TRBD2; clone size: -; J gene: TRBJ2-3; V gene: TRBV18; CDR3 DNA: TGTGCCAGCTCCCCGCTAGCGGTGACCACAGATATGCAGTATTTT; CDR3 protein: CASSPLAVTTDMQYF
D gene: -; clone size: -; J gene: TRBJ2-3; V gene: TRBV5-1; CDR3 DNA: TGCGCCAGCAGCTTGGAAGGGTCACGTTACTTAGGAACCACAGATACGCAGTATTTT; CDR3 protein: CASSLEGSRYLGTTDTQYF
D gene: TRBD2; clone size: -; J gene: TRBJ2-3; V gene: TRBV2; CDR3 DNA: TGTGCCAGCAGGATAGGACTAGCGCTCGGAGATACGCAGTATTTT; CDR3 protein: CASRIGLALGDTQYF
D gene: TRBD2; clone size: few; J gene: TRBJ2-1; V gene: TRBV29-1; CDR3 DNA: TGCAGCGTTGAGTTTCGAGCGGGGTATAATGAGCAGTTCTTC; CDR3 protein: CSVEFRAGYNEQFF
D gene: -; clone size: -; J gene: TRBJ2-5; V gene: TRBV7-8; CDR3 DNA: TGTGCCAGCAGCTTAAACGTCGGGGAAGTCCAAGAGACCCAGTACTTC; CDR3 protein: CASSLNVGEVQETQYF
D gene: -; clone size: -; J gene: TRBJ1-6; V gene: TRBV30; CDR3 DNA: TGTGCCTGGAGCAGGCTCAACTATTCACCCCTCCACTTT; CDR3 protein: CAWSRLNYSPLHF
D gene: -; clone size: few; J gene: TRBJ1-3; V gene: TRBV27; CDR3 DNA: TGTGCCAGCAGCCGAGGGGACGCCCGCTCTGGAAACACCATATATTTT; CDR3 protein: CASSRGDARSGNTIYF
D gene: -; clone size: few; J gene: TRBJ1-2; V gene: TRBV29-1; CDR3 DNA: TGCAGCGTTGAAGAGGGGACCCACTATGGCTACACCTTC; CDR3 protein: CSVEEGTHYGYTF
D gene: TRBD1; clone size: few; J gene: TRBJ1-2; V gene: TRBV7-2; CDR3 DNA: TGTGCCAGCAGCTTAGCATCAGGACAGGATTTTTATTATGGCTACACCTTC; CDR3 protein: CASSLASGQDFYYGYTF
D gene: -; clone size: few; J gene: TRBJ2-1; V gene: TRBV29-1; CDR3 DNA: TGCAGCGCCAGAGACAACAGGTTTTCCAATGAGCAGTTCTTC; CDR3 protein: CSARDNRFSNEQFF
D gene: TRBD1; clone size: -; J gene: TRBJ2-7; V gene: TRBV7-2; CDR3 DNA: TGTGCCAGCAGCCGCTCCGGGACAGGGGAATACGAGCAGTACTTC; CDR3 protein: CASSRSGTGEYEQYF
D gene: -; clone size: -; J gene: TRBJ2-7; V gene: TRBV9; CDR3 DNA: TGTGCCAGCAGCGTGGAGGGCCTCCCCTCCTACGAGCAGTACTTC; CDR3 protein: CASSVEGLPSYEQYF
D gene: -; clone size: -; J gene: TRBJ1-2; V gene: TRBV24-1; CDR3 DNA: TGTGCCACCAGTGATTTCCGGGGAGGCGGCTATGGCTACACCTTC; CDR3 protein: CATSDFRGGGYGYTF
D gene: -; clone size: -; J gene: TRBJ2-5; V gene: TRBV12-3/TRBV12-4; CDR3 DNA: TGTGCCAGCAGTTTCTCCAGGTATGAAGAGACCCAGTACTTC; CDR3 protein: CASSFSRYEETQYF
D gene: -; clone size: -; J gene: TRBJ2-1; V gene: TRBV5-1; CDR3 DNA: TGCGCCAGCAGCGTCGGGCTAGCGCTCGACAATGAGCAGTTCTTC; CDR3 protein: CASSVGLALDNEQFF
D gene: -; clone size: few; J gene: TRBJ1-1; V gene: TRBV4-2; CDR3 DNA: TGTGCCAGCAGCCAAGATCTGCAGAATGTGGGCACTGAAGCTTTCTTT; CDR3 protein: CASSQDLQNVGTEAFF
D gene: TRBD2; clone size: -; J gene: TRBJ2-1; V gene: TRBV15; CDR3 DNA: TGTGCCACCAGCAGAGATCTGCTAGCGGGGCACTACAATGAGCAGTTCTTC; CDR3 protein: CATSRDLLAGHYNEQFF
D gene: -; clone size: few; J gene: TRBJ2-7; V gene: TRBV6-5; CDR3 DNA: TGTGCCAGCAGTTCCCTCGACAGATTCTACGAGCAGTACTTC; CDR3 protein: CASSSLDRFYEQYF
D gene: -; clone size: -; J gene: TRBJ1-5; V gene: TRBV6-6; CDR3 DNA: TGTGCCAGCACCAACCGATGGCAGGGCCCTAATCAGCCCCAGCATTTT; CDR3 protein: CASTNRWQGPNQPQHF